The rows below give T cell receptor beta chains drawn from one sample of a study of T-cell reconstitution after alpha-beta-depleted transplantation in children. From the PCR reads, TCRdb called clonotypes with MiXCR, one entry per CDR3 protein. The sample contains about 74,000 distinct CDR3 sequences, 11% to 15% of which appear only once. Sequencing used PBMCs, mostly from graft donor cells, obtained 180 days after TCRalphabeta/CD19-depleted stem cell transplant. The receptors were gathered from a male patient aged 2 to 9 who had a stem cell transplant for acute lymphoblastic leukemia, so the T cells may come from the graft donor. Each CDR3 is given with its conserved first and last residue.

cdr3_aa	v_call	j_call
CASSQPGQGAWEQYF	TRBV4-2	TRBJ2-7
CASTAGGRPPFF	TRBV5-1	TRBJ1-1
CASSQARGLKGNQPQHF	TRBV3-1	TRBJ1-5
CASSPSGDHEQYF	TRBV7-7	TRBJ2-7
CASGAGAYNEQFF	TRBV9	TRBJ2-1
CSAITGTGRKTQYF	TRBV20-1	TRBJ2-5
CASRRDRVNTYEQYF	TRBV7-9	TRBJ2-7
CASSIADGGGYEQYF	TRBV7-2	TRBJ2-7
CASSYSNRDEQYF	TRBV6-5	TRBJ2-7
CSASWAGHPDTQYF	TRBV20-1	TRBJ2-3